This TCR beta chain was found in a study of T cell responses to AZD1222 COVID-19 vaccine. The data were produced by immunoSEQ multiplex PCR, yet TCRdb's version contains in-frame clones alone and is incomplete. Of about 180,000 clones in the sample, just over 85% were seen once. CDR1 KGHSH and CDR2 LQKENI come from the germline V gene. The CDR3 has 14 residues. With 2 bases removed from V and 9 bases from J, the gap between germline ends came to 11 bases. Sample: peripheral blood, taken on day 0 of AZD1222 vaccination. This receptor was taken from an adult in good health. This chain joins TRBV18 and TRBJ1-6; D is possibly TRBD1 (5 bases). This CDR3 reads CASSPGGARSPLHF. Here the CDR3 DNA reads TGTGCCAGCTCACCAGGCGGGGCCCGTTCACCCCTCCACTTT. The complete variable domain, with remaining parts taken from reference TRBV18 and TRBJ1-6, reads NAGVMQNPRHLVRRRGQEARLRCSPMKGHSHVYWYRQLPEEGLKFMVYLQKENIIDESGMPKERFSAEFPKEGPSILRIQQVVRGDSAAYFCASSPGGARSPLHFGNGTRLTVT.